The 18 T cell receptor beta chains given below trace back to one sample, sequenced in a study of control samples from healthy donors and cancer patients. This table comes from immunoSEQ multiplex PCR, and its TCRdb copy is limited to in-frame clones, with some not included. The sample has about 160,000 clones, 96% seen once. Specimen: blood. All receptors derive from a woman in her twenties or thirties in good health.

This chain connects TRBV28 to TRBJ1-5; D is unclear. V was cut by 7 bases and J by 8 bases, with 15 bases left in between. The germline V gene encodes CDR1 MDHEN and CDR2 SYDVKM. The CDR3 runs 13 residues. CDR3 in DNA: TGTGCCAGCATCGCAGGCCCCGTTGAGCCCCAGCATTTT. Amino acids: CASIAGPVEPQHF.

The CDR3 sequence: CASSPDRAGNTIYF. The DNA for the CDR3 is TGTGCCAGTAGTCCGGACAGGGCTGGAAACACCATATATTTT. V gene TRBV19 combines with J gene TRBJ1-3; 8 nucleotides match TRBD1. Germline assignment: CDR1 LNHDA and CDR2 SQIVND (reference sequence). The CDR3 covers 14 residues. V lost 5 bases to trimming and J lost 2 bases; unmatched junction nucleotides: 2.

The V gene is TRBV6-5, the J gene TRBJ1-3; no clear D gene. Germline V gives CDR1 MNHEY, CDR2 SVGAGI. The CDR3 loop spans 13 amino acids. The V end lost 4 bases, the J end lost 7 bases, and 11 bases lay between the germline ends. In DNA form, the CDR3 reads TGTGCCAGCAGTTTTGGGGTGGGGAACACCATATATTTT. It is translated as CASSFGVGNTIYF.

The chain uses TRBV28 and TRBJ2-3; D remains unclear. With 3 bases removed from V and 6 bases from J, the gap between germline ends came to 13 bases. Germline CDR1 reads MDHEN; CDR2 reads SYDVKM. The CDR3 is made up of 14 amino acids. The CDR3 sequence: CASSLGRRIDTQYF. In nucleotides, the CDR3 is TGTGCCAGCAGTTTGGGTCGTCGGATTGATACGCAGTATTTT.

The chain links TRBV7-6 to TRBJ2-2; 8 bases line up with TRBD2. The CDR3 covers 14 residues. The germline gives CDR1 SGHVS, CDR2 FNYEAQ. J was trimmed by 4 bases and V by 3 bases; bases with no gene match: 1. The CDR3 DNA follows: TGTGCCAGCAGCTTTACTAGCGGCACCGGGGAGCTGTTTTTT. Protein: CASSFTSGTGELFF.

This chain links TRBV7-9 with TRBJ1-5; D possibly corresponds to TRBD1 (6 bases). The germline V gene has CDR1 SEHNR and CDR2 FQNEAQ (reference sequence). CDR3 length equals 17 residues. Trimming stripped 1 base from V and 7 bases from J, with 20 bases between. This chain's CDR3 is CASSLDVGAEGTQPQHF. As DNA, the CDR3 is TGTGCCAGCAGCTTAGATGTGGGGGCTGAAGGGACGCAGCCCCAGCATTTT.

The CDR3: CASSLSGGGGYTF. The CDR3 DNA follows: TGTGCCAGCAGTTTGTCCGGGGGGGGCGGCTACACCTTC. This chain connects TRBV27 to TRBJ1-2, with D tentatively TRBD1 (6 bases). Germline V gene sequence: CDR1 MNHEY, CDR2 SMNVEV (reference sequence). The CDR3 extends over 13 amino acids. V lost 3 bases to trimming and J lost 8 bases, with 13 bases between them.

J is TRBJ1-4 and V is TRBV9; TRBD1 matches at 7 bases. Trimming removed 0 bases from V and 7 bases from J; junction bases left unmatched: 6. The CDR3 covers 15 residues. CDR1 is SGDLS and CDR2 is YYNGEE in the germline V gene. The CDR3 DNA reads as TGTGCCAGCAGCGTAGATACAGGGGAGGGTGAAAAACTGTTTTTT. Encoded protein: CASSVDTGEGEKLFF.

The chain joins TRBV28 to TRBJ2-2; 8 bases match TRBD2. From germline, CDR1 is MDHEN and CDR2 SYDVKM. The CDR3 has 15 residues. Trimming at V came to 6 bases and at J to 7 bases, leaving 10 bases not matched to a gene. The chain's CDR3 is CASRDQRERVGELFF. Written as DNA, the CDR3 is TGTGCCAGCAGAGACCAGCGGGAGCGTGTCGGGGAGCTGTTTTTT.

This chain links TRBV16 with TRBJ2-7, with D maybe TRBD2 (5 bases). The CDR3 spans 13 residues. Germline-derived CDR1 and CDR2 are KGHSY and FQNENV. V lost 6 bases to trimming and J lost 2 bases, with 11 bases between them. CDR3 in DNA: TGTGCCAGCAGTCTCGGACTGACCTACGAGCAGTACTTC. Its protein product is CASSLGLTYEQYF.

This clone has only one observation. Likely a read error: the CDR3 ends without its conserved phenylalanine or tryptophan. It is unclear where the CDR3 begins or ends on the DNA, so no DNA is shown, and the CDR3 is as TCRdb lists it. The chain has TRBV20-1 and TRBJ1-2. Germline CDR1 is DFQATT and CDR2 is SNEGSKA (reference sequence). The CDR3 comprises 9 residues, both ends counted. The CDR3 loop is CSARRGTTL.

This clone is a singleton in its sample. The chain employs TRBV28 and TRBJ1-5; D perhaps matches TRBD1 (6 bases). Germline CDR1 MDHEN, CDR2 SYDVKM. The CDR3 sequence is 14 residues long. Trimming stripped 8 bases from V and 3 bases from J, with 14 bases between. The CDR3 sequence: CASRKQGFNQPQHF. The CDR3 nucleotides are TGTGCCAGCCGAAAACAGGGATTCAATCAGCCCCAGCATTTT.

The rearrangement uses TRBV7-6 and TRBJ2-2; 9 positions agree with TRBD1. This CDR3 comprises 15 residues. Germline CDR1 SGHVS, CDR2 FNYEAQ. The trim removed 3 bases at V and 5 bases at J, leaving 4 bases unmatched. CDR3 amino acids: CASSFTGTGTGELFF. CDR3 in DNA: TGTGCCAGCAGCTTCACCGGGACAGGGACCGGGGAGCTGTTTTTT.

V usage is TRBV5-4 and J usage is TRBJ2-1; no firm D call. V shed 5 bases and J shed 11 bases, with 11 bases lying between them. Per germline, CDR1 SGHNT and CDR2 YYREEE (reference sequence). The CDR3 has 11 residues. The CDR3 coding sequence is TGTGCCAGCAGTCTGGATACAAAGCAGTTCTTC. Its translation is CASSLDTKQFF.

The chain carries TRBV4-1 and TRBJ1-6; D unresolved. Trimming stripped 4 bases from V and 7 bases from J, with 17 bases between. The CDR3 has 16 amino acids. Germline-derived CDR1 and CDR2 are MGHRA and YSYEKL. The DNA of the CDR3 is TGCGCCAGCAGCCTCTCCTCGGGATCCGCAAATTCACCCCTCCACTTT. The encoded protein is CASSLSSGSANSPLHF.

The CDR3 DNA is TGTGCCAGCAGTTCCCGGGGAGACAACAATGAGCAGTTCTTC. Translated, it gives CASSSRGDNNEQFF. This chain joins TRBV27 and TRBJ2-1; TRBD2 is a possible D gene (5 bases). This CDR3 has 14 residues. The germline V and J ends were trimmed by 4 bases and 5 bases, with 12 bases remaining between them. The V gene's germline CDR1 is MNHEY and CDR2 SMNVEV (reference sequence).

The rearrangement uses TRBV27 and TRBJ2-7; tentative D call: TRBD2 (7 bases). With 6 bases removed from V and 0 bases from J, the gap between germline ends came to 12 bases. The CDR3 is 14 residues long. Germline loops: CDR1 MNHEY, CDR2 SMNVEV (reference sequence). CDR3 nucleotide sequence: TGTGCCAGCAGCTCGGGGGGCAGCTCCTACGAGCAGTACTTC. Its protein is CASSSGGSSYEQYF.

V usage is TRBV12-5 and J usage is TRBJ1-1; D not certain. From germline, CDR1 is LGHNT and CDR2 FRNRAP. V was pared by 1 base and J by 4 bases, with 13 bases between. The CDR3 has 15 residues. CDR3 in DNA: TGTGCTAGTGGTTTGGCCTCCGGATCGGGCACTGAAGCTTTCTTT. It encodes CASGLASGSGTEAFF.